Listed below are T cell receptor beta chains from one sample, sequenced in a study of siplizumab effects on memory and regulatory T cells. The assay was immunoSEQ multiplex PCR, and TCRdb's table has in-frame clones only and misses some. The data hold about 68,000 clones, with 93% observed a single time. Specimen: CD8+ T cells sorted from blood. These receptors came from a human donor in good health. CDR3s include the opening cysteine and the closing phenylalanine or tryptophan. The order of the fields is V gene, J gene, clone size, D gene, CDR3 length, CDR3 protein, CDR3 DNA. D genes are given only for firm matches. Rows give clone size only sometimes, using once, few, many, or a class for an expanded clone.

>TRBV15|TRBJ2-7|NA|NA|14
CATSIQSRSYEQYF
TGTGCCACCAGCATCCAGTCCCGCTCCTACGAGCAGTACTTC
>TRBV12-5|TRBJ2-1|NA|NA|12
CASGYWVNEQFF
TGTGCTAGTGGCTATTGGGTGAATGAGCAGTTCTTC
>TRBV5-4|TRBJ2-7|NA|NA|11
CASSLAGEQYF
TGTGCCAGCAGCTTGGCGGGCGAGCAGTACTTC
>TRBV29-1|TRBJ2-7|NA|NA|13
CSVQGGVSYEQYF
TGCAGCGTCCAGGGCGGGGTATCCTACGAGCAGTACTTC
>TRBV11-2|TRBJ2-5|NA|NA|15
CASSLEPGSRETQYF
TGTGCCAGCAGCTTAGAACCGGGGAGCCGGGAGACCCAGTACTTC
>TRBV9|TRBJ2-5|NA|TRBD1|18
CASSVDQGAGFGQETQYF
TGTGCCAGCAGCGTAGATCAGGGGGCGGGTTTCGGGCAAGAGACCCAGTACTTC
>TRBV5-6|TRBJ1-1|NA|NA|12
CASSWQNTEAFF
TGTGCCAGCAGCTGGCAGAACACTGAAGCTTTCTTT
>TRBV29-1|TRBJ2-7|NA|NA|13
CSVAHGGQAEQYF
TGCAGCGTTGCCCACGGGGGGCAGGCCGAGCAGTACTTC
>TRBV7-6|TRBJ1-2|NA|NA|14
CASSPLGANYGYTF
TGTGCCAGCAGTCCCCTGGGGGCTAACTATGGCTACACCTTC
>TRBV29-1|TRBJ1-2|NA|NA|13
CSAAPGLFYGYTF
TGCAGCGCCGCCCCGGGACTATTCTATGGCTACACCTTC
>TRBV19|TRBJ2-5|NA|NA|13
CASSRTDFGTQYF
TGTGCCAGTAGCCGGACAGACTTCGGGACCCAGTACTTC
>TRBV19|TRBJ2-7|NA|TRBD1|14
CASSLGQGFYEQYF
TGTGCCAGTAGTCTGGGACAGGGTTTCTACGAGCAGTACTTC
>TRBV7-9|TRBJ2-7|NA|TRBD1|16
CASSNIKTGTSYEQYF
TGTGCCAGCAGCAACATAAAGACAGGGACCTCCTACGAGCAGTACTTC
>TRBV4-3|TRBJ1-6|NA|NA|15
CASSQDAGAGSPLHF
TGCGCCAGCAGCCAAGATGCAGGGGCCGGTTCACCCCTCCACTTT
>TRBV4-1|TRBJ2-2|NA|NA|15
CASSQVHRDTGELFF
TGCGCCAGCAGCCAAGTTCACAGGGACACCGGGGAGCTGTTTTTT
>TRBV5-4|TRBJ1-1|NA|TRBD1|15
CASSLGGTGNTEAFF
TGTGCCAGCAGCTTGGGGGGGACAGGGAACACTGAAGCTTTCTTT
>TRBV28|TRBJ2-1|NA|TRBD2|11
CAGGGYNEQFF
TGTGCCGGGGGGGGCTACAATGAGCAGTTCTTC
>TRBV30|TRBJ1-1|once|NA|12
CAWDGENTEAFF
TGTGCCTGGGACGGTGAGAACACTGAAGCTTTCTTT
>TRBV27|TRBJ2-3|NA|NA|12
CASRAGPDTQYF
TGTGCCAGCAGAGCCGGGCCAGATACGCAGTATTTT
>TRBV25-1|TRBJ1-1|NA|NA|15
CASSALQAMNTEAFF
TGTGCCAGCAGTGCCCTACAGGCCATGAACACTGAAGCTTTCTTT
>TRBV11-3|TRBJ2-5|NA|NA|16
CASSLGSPDRQETQYF
TGTGCCAGCAGCTTAGGAAGCCCGGACAGACAAGAGACCCAGTACTTC
>TRBV4-1|TRBJ2-5|NA|NA|14
CASSQAPSEETQYF
TGCGCCAGCAGCCAAGCACCTAGCGAGGAGACCCAGTACTTC
>TRBV5-4|TRBJ2-1|NA|TRBD2|14
CASSSGTSGNEQFF
TGTGCCAGCAGCTCCGGGACTAGCGGGAATGAGCAGTTCTTC
>TRBV29-1|TRBJ2-2|NA|NA|12
CSVVGGAGELFF
TGCAGCGTTGTGGGGGGCGCCGGGGAGCTGTTTTTT
>TRBV19|TRBJ2-1|NA|NA|13
CATVLSGNNEQFF
TGTGCCACGGTACTCTCCGGAAACAATGAGCAGTTCTTC
>TRBV13|TRBJ2-2|NA|TRBD1|15
CASSTGTENTGELFF
TGTGCCAGCAGCACCGGGACAGAGAACACCGGGGAGCTGTTTTTT
>TRBV6-5|TRBJ2-7|NA|NA|15
CASSYSLQGVYEQYF
TGTGCCAGCAGTTACTCCTTGCAGGGTGTCTACGAGCAGTACTTC
>TRBV18|TRBJ2-1|NA|NA|13
CASSPLGIDEQFF
TGTGCCAGCTCACCGCTTGGCATCGATGAGCAGTTCTTC
>TRBV4-3|TRBJ2-5|once|TRBD2|17
CASSQSGSGGYQETQYF
TGCGCCAGCAGCCAATCGGGTAGCGGGGGGTACCAAGAGACCCAGTACTTC
>TRBV19|TRBJ2-3|NA|NA|13
CASIGEESDTQYF
TGTGCCAGTATCGGGGAGGAATCGGATACGCAGTATTTT
>TRBV7-6|TRBJ2-3|NA|TRBD2|13
CASSLGPGGIKYF
TGTGCCAGCAGCTTAGGACCGGGGGGAATCAAGTATTTT
>TRBV9|TRBJ2-3|NA|NA|14
CASSVGLRPDTQYF
TGTGCCAGCAGCGTAGGCCTGAGGCCAGATACGCAGTATTTT
>TRBV20-1|TRBJ2-7|NA|NA|11
CSARVGYEQYF
TGCAGTGCTAGAGTGGGATACGAGCAGTACTTC
>TRBV19|TRBJ1-5|NA|NA|15
CASGKGGYSNQPQHF
TGTGCCAGTGGGAAAGGTGGTTATAGCAATCAGCCCCAGCATTTT
>TRBV6-5|TRBJ2-1|NA|NA|16
CASSYGAGGSYNEQFF
TGTGCCAGCAGTTACGGGGCCGGTGGCTCCTACAATGAGCAGTTCTTC
>TRBV27|TRBJ2-1|NA|NA|15
CASSLSTPIYNEQFF
TGTGCCAGCAGTTTATCGACCCCAATATACAATGAGCAGTTCTTC
>TRBV5-5|TRBJ1-2|NA|NA|14
CASSAPGSTYGYTF
TGTGCCAGCAGCGCCCCCGGGTCAACCTATGGCTACACCTTC
>TRBV7-9|TRBJ1-4|NA|NA|14
CASSTTGSNEKLFF
TGTGCCAGCAGCACGACAGGTTCTAATGAAAAACTGTTTTTT
>TRBV6-6|TRBJ1-1|NA|NA|13
CATRRLVDTEAFF
TGTGCCACCAGAAGATTGGTGGACACTGAAGCTTTCTTT
>TRBV9|TRBJ1-2|NA|TRBD1|15
CASSVGGQGAEGYTF
TGTGCCAGCAGCGTAGGGGGACAGGGGGCTGAGGGCTACACCTTC
>TRBV7-6|TRBJ2-1|NA|TRBD2|15
CASSLAPSGGDEQFF
TGTGCCAGCAGCTTAGCTCCTAGCGGCGGAGATGAGCAGTTCTTC
>TRBV28|TRBJ2-7|NA|TRBD2|18
CASTTSPRTSGMTYEQYF
TGTGCCAGCACCACCTCCCCTCGGACTAGCGGGATGACCTACGAGCAGTACTTC
>TRBV27|TRBJ1-1|NA|TRBD1|16
CASSTSGGSVNTEAFF
TGTGCCAGCTCTACTTCAGGGGGGTCAGTGAACACTGAAGCTTTCTTT
>TRBV9|TRBJ1-1|NA|TRBD1|17
CASSEGGGQGTDTEAFF
TGTGCCAGCAGCGAGGGAGGGGGACAGGGGACGGACACTGAAGCTTTCTTT
>TRBV11-2|TRBJ2-7|NA|NA|14
CASSLVGGSYEQYF
TGTGCCAGCAGCTTAGTCGGGGGCTCCTACGAGCAGTACTTC
>TRBV20-1|TRBJ1-2|NA|NA|11
CSSGDNYGYTF
TGCAGTTCCGGGGATAACTATGGCTACACCTTC
>TRBV13|TRBJ2-3|NA|NA|13
CASSTGRTDTQYF
TGTGCCAGCAGCACGGGACGTACAGATACGCAGTATTTT
>TRBV9|TRBJ1-2|NA|TRBD1|16
CASSEPHSTGGGGYTF
TGTGCCAGCAGCGAACCGCATTCCACAGGGGGCGGCGGCTACACCTTC
>TRBV9|TRBJ1-2|NA|NA|15
CASSIDGPLNYGYTF
TGTGCCAGCAGCATCGACGGGCCCCTAAACTATGGCTACACCTTC
>TRBV27|TRBJ2-7|NA|NA|11
CASTVGDEQYF
TGTGCCAGCACGGTTGGGGACGAGCAGTACTTC
>TRBV27|TRBJ2-7|NA|NA|12
CASSFSGNEQYF
TGTGCCAGCAGTTTCTCGGGGAACGAGCAGTACTTC
>TRBV5-4|TRBJ1-3|NA|NA|15
CASSFRGGGGNTIYF
TGTGCCAGCAGCTTCCGAGGCGGAGGTGGAAACACCATATATTTT
>TRBV7-2|TRBJ1-2|NA|NA|14
CASSRGGSGGGYTF
TGTGCCAGCAGCCGCGGAGGGTCTGGGGGTGGCTACACCTTC
>TRBV5-6|TRBJ2-5|NA|NA|15
CASSRGVADGETQYF
TGTGCCAGCAGCCGAGGGGTGGCGGATGGGGAGACCCAGTACTTC
>TRBV6-5|TRBJ2-1|NA|NA|15
CASSSSIGPYNEQFF
TGTGCCAGCAGTTCCTCGATAGGACCCTACAATGAGCAGTTCTTC
>TRBV5-1|TRBJ2-2|NA|TRBD2|16
CASSRSLAGNTGELFF
TGCGCCAGCAGCCGCAGCCTAGCGGGGAATACCGGGGAGCTGTTTTTT
>TRBV15|TRBJ2-7|NA|NA|12
CATSREQGEQYF
TGTGCCACCAGCAGAGAACAGGGCGAGCAGTACTTC
>TRBV15|TRBJ2-2|NA|NA|17
CATSRDRRGGGTGELFF
TGTGCCACCAGCAGAGATCGGAGAGGGGGGGGCACCGGGGAGCTGTTTTTT
>TRBV4-3|TRBJ1-2|NA|NA|13
CASSQDRGGGYTF
TGCGCCAGCAGCCAAGATCGGGGGGGTGGCTACACCTTC